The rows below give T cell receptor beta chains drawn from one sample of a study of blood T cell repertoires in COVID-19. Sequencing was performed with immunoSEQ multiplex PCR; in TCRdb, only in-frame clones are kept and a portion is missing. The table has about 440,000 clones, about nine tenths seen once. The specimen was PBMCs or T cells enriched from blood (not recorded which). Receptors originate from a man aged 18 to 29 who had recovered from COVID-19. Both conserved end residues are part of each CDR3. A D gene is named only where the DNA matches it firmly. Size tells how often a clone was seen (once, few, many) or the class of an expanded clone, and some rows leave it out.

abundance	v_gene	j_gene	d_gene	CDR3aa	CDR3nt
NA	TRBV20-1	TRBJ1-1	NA	CSASGRVNTEAFF	TGCAGTGCTAGTGGCAGGGTGAACACTGAAGCTTTCTTT
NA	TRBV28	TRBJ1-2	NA	CASSDPISTRNYGYTF	TGTGCCAGCAGTGATCCAATCTCGACACGGAACTATGGCTACACCTTC
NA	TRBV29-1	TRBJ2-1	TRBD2	CSVGLASNEQFF	TGCAGCGTGGGACTAGCGAGCAATGAGCAGTTCTTC
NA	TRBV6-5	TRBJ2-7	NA	CASSPTDTPGGQYF	TGTGCCAGCAGTCCAACCGATACGCCAGGTGGGCAGTACTTC
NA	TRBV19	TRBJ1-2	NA	CASSIVSGQNYGYTF	TGTGCCAGTAGTATAGTGAGTGGACAGAACTATGGCTACACCTTC
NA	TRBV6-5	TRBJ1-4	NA	CASRGGNEKLFF	TGTGCCAGCAGGGGAGGTAATGAAAAACTGTTTTTT
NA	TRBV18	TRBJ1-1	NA	CASSPGQGMNTEAFF	TGTGCCAGCTCACCTGGGCAGGGAATGAACACTGAAGCTTTCTTT
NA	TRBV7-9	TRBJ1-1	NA	CASSRMGGNTEAFF	TGTGCCAGCAGCAGGATGGGGGGTAACACTGAAGCTTTCTTT
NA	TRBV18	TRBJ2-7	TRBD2	CASSPPGLVSATSRTYEQYF	TGTGCCAGCTCACCACCGGGCCTTGTCTCAGCGACTAGCCGCACTTACGAGCAGTACTTC
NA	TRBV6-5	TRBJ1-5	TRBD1	CASRPTGDQPQHF	TGTGCCAGCAGGCCAACAGGGGATCAGCCCCAGCATTTT
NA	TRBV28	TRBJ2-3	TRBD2	CASTTSGGSTDTQYF	TGTGCCAGCACTACTAGCGGGGGAAGCACAGATACGCAGTATTTT
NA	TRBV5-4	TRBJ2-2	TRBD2	CASSLEGGIGELFF	TGTGCCAGCAGCTTGGAGGGAGGGATCGGGGAGCTGTTTTTT
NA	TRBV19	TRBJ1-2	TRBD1	CASSRQGDGGYTF	TGTGCCAGTAGTAGGCAGGGGGATGGTGGCTACACCTTC
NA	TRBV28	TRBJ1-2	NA	CASSLNGRGGYTF	TGTGCCAGCAGTTTAAACGGGCGGGGGGGCTACACCTTC
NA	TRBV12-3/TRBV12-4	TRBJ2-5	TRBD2	CASSTAGEGTQYF	TGTGCCAGCAGTACGGCGGGGGAAGGCACCCAGTACTTC
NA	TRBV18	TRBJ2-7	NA	CASSPRASYEQYF	TGTGCCAGCTCACCGAGAGCATCCTACGAGCAGTACTTC
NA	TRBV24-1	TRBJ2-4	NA	CATSSGSRDIQYF	TGTGCCACCTCGTCGGGTTCGCGAGACATTCAGTACTTC
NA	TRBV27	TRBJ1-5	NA	CASRPGGLIHQPQHF	TGTGCCAGCAGGCCGGGGGGGCTGATCCATCAGCCCCAGCATTTT
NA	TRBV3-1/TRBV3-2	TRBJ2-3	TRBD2	CASSQDPGGARPDTQYF	TGTGCCAGCAGCCAAGATCCCGGGGGGGCCCGCCCAGATACGCAGTATTTT
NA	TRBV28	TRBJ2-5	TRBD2	CASRKLAGQETQYF	TGTGCCAGCAGGAAACTAGCGGGACAAGAGACCCAGTACTTC
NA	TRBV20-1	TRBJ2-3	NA	CSARDLSTQYF	TGCAGTGCTAGAGATTTGAGTACGCAGTATTTT
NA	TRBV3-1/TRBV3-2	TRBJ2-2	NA	CASIGRGNTGELFF	TGTGCCAGCATTGGCAGGGGGAACACCGGGGAGCTGTTTTTT
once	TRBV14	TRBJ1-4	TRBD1	CASSRKGQGSEKLFF	TGTGCCAGCAGCCGGAAGGGACAGGGGTCTGAAAAACTGTTTTTT
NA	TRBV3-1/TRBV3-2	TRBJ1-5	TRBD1	CASSQGTGNQPQHF	TGTGCCAGCAGCCAGGGGACAGGTAATCAGCCCCAGCATTTT